This T cell receptor beta chain was obtained from a study of sequential checkpoint blockade in melanoma. About the research overall: Arm A got nivolumab then ipilimumab; arm B the reverse, 1:1. After both sequences, patients received maintenance nivolumab.

Regarding treatment: randomized to nivolumab then ipilimumab (arm A) or the reverse (arm B). Patients had received no earlier DNA-damaging chemotherapy. The J segment lost 10 bases and the V segment lost 4 bases, leaving 5 bases of the junction unmatched. The CDR3 runs 12 residues. Germline V gives CDR1 SQVTM, CDR2 ANQGSEA. Measured with immunoSEQ multiplex PCR; TCRdb has only the in-frame clones, and not every one. This table holds 25,000 to 30,000 clones, approximately 77% found once. There are a few counts of this clone. Sequences were derived from CD8+ T cells sorted from blood (inferred from file names), sampled from a patient given nivolumab and ipilimumab in sequence. The chain employs TRBV29-1 and TRBJ2-1, with 9 bases aligning to TRBD2. This TCR was sampled from a human donor with melanoma. The CDR3 nucleotides are TGCAGCGTTGCCACTCTAGCGGGGGAGCAGTTCTTC. As protein: CSVATLAGEQFF.